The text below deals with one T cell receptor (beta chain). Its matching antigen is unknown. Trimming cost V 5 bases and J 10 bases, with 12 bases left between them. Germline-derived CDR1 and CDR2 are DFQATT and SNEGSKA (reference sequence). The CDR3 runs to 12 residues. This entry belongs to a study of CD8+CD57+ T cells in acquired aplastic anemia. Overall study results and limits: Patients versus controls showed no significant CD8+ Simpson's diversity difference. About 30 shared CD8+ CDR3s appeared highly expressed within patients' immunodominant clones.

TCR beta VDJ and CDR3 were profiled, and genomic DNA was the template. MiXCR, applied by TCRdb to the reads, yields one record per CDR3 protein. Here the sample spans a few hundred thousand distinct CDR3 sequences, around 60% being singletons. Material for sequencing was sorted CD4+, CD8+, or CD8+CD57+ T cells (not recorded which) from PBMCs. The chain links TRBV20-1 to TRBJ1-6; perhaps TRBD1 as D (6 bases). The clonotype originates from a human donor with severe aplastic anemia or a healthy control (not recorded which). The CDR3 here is CSAPGAGSPLHF. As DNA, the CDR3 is TGCAGTGCTCCGGGGGCAGGGTCACCCCTCCACTTT.